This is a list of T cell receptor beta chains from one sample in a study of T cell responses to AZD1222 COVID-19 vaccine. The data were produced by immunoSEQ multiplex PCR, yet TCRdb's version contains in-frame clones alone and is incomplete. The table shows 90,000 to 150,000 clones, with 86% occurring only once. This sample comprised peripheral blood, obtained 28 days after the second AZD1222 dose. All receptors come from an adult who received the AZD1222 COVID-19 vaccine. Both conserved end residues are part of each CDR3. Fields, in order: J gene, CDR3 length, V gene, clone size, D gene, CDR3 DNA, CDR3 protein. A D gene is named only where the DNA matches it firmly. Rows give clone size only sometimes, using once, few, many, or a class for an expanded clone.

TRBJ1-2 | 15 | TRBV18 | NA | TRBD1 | TGTGCCAGCTCCGAGAATGGACAGGGCAACTATGGCTACACCTTC | CASSENGQGNYGYTF
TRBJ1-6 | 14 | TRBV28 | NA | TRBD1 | TGTGCCAGCAGTCTAGGCGGACAGGGCGCACCCCTCCACTTT | CASSLGGQGAPLHF
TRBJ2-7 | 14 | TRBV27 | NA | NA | TGTGCCAGCAGTCCCCAGTGGTGGTCCTACGAGCAGTACTTC | CASSPQWWSYEQYF
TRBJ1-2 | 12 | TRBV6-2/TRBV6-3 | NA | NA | TGTGCCAGCAGTTACGGGCAGGGCGGCTACACCTTC | CASSYGQGGYTF
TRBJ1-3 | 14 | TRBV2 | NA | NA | TGTGCCAGCAGCGAAGACGTAGGCGGGCACACCATATATTTT | CASSEDVGGHTIYF
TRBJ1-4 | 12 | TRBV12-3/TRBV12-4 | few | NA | TGTGCCAGCAGCTCCACGGATGAAAAACTGTTTTTT | CASSSTDEKLFF
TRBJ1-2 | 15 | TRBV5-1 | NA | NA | TGCGCCAGCAGCTTGGGAAGGGCCAATAACTATGGCTACACCTTC | CASSLGRANNYGYTF
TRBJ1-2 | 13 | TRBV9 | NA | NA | TGTGCCAGCAGGGACAGTTATAACTATGGCTACACCTTC | CASRDSYNYGYTF
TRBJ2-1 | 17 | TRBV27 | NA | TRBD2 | TGTGCCAGCAGTTTACCCCGGGGGGGGGACTCCTACAATGAGCAGTTCTTC | CASSLPRGGDSYNEQFF
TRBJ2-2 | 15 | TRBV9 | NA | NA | TGTGCCAGCAGCGTAGGGGGAACAAACACCGGGGAGCTGTTTTTT | CASSVGGTNTGELFF
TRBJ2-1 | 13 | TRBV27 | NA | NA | TGTGCCAGCAGTTTTCTCCCCTACAATGAGCAGTTCTTC | CASSFLPYNEQFF
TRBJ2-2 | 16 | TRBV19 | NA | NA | TGTGCCAGTAGGCCCCCGGGCAGGGACAACACCGGGGAGCTGTTTTTT | CASRPPGRDNTGELFF
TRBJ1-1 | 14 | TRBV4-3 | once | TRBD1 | TGCGCCAGCAGCCAAAGACAGGGGAGGACTGAAGCTTTCTTT | CASSQRQGRTEAFF
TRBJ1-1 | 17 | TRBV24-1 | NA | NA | TGTGCCACCAGTGATTCCCCCTTCGGGCGAGGGGCCACTGAAGCTTTCTTT | CATSDSPFGRGATEAFF
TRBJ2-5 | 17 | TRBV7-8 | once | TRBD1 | TGTGCCAGCAGCTTAGTACTGGGGACAGAGAAGAAAGAGACCCAGTACTTC | CASSLVLGTEKKETQYF
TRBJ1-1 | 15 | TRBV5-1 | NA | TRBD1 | TGCGCCAGCAGCTTATACAGGGGCCCGGGCACTGAAGCTTTCTTT | CASSLYRGPGTEAFF
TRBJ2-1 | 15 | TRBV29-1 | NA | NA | TGCAGCGTCGACACTGGACAGAAACTTTACAATGAGCAGTTCTTC | CSVDTGQKLYNEQFF
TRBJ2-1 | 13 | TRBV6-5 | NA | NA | TGTGCCAGCAGTTTTCTGGGAGGCAATGAGCAGTTCTTC | CASSFLGGNEQFF
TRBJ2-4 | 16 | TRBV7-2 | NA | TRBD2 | TGTGCCAGCAGCACACGACTAGCGGGAGAGGGAAACATTCAGTACTTC | CASSTRLAGEGNIQYF
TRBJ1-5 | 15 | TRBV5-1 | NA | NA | TGCGCCAGCAGCCCGGGACCGCGAAGCAATCAGCCCCAGCATTTT | CASSPGPRSNQPQHF
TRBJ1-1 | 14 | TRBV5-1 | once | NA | TGCGCCAGCGTATCAGGGGCCGAGAACACTGAAGCTTTCTTT | CASVSGAENTEAFF
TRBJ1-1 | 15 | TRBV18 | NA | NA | TGTGCCAGCTCACCATATGGCTCAACAGGGTTGCAAGCTTTCTTT | CASSPYGSTGLQAFF
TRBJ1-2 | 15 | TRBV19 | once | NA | TGTGCCAGTAGTATCGGGGGGGCGCGGATCTATGGCTACACCTTC | CASSIGGARIYGYTF
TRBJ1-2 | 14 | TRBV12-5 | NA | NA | TGTGCTAGTGGTTTGGACCTGACAGTTGGTGGCTACACCTTC | CASGLDLTVGGYTF
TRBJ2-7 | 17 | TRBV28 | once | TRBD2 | TGTGCCAGCAGTTCCCTAGGGACTAGCGGAACCTCCTACGAGCAGTACTTC | CASSSLGTSGTSYEQYF
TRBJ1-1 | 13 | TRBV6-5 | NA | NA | TGTGCCAGCACCAAAAACCAGAACACTGAAGCTTTCTTT | CASTKNQNTEAFF
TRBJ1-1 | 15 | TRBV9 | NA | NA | TGTGCCAGCAGCGTATCGGATGTAGGTGGCACTGAAGCTTTCTTT | CASSVSDVGGTEAFF
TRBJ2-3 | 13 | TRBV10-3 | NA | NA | TGTGCCATCAGTGGGCCGAACACAGATACGCAGTATTTT | CAISGPNTDTQYF
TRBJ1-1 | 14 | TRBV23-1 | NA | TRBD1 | TGCGCCAGCAGGGATGGCAGGGGGTGGACTGAAGCTTTCTTT | CASRDGRGWTEAFF
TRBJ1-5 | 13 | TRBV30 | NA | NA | TGTGCCTGGAGTGTACGAGGGTTACAGCCCCAGCATTTT | CAWSVRGLQPQHF
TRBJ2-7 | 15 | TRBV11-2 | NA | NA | TGTGCCAGCAGTCGGAGGGGACAGTTCGTCTACGAGCAGTACTTC | CASSRRGQFVYEQYF
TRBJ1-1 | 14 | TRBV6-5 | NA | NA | TGTGCCAGCAGCTACCGGGACCGCGACACTGAAGCTTTCTTT | CASSYRDRDTEAFF
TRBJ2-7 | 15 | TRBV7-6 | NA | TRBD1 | TGTGCCAGCAGCTTAGGACAGGGCGAGTTCTACGAGCAGTACTTC | CASSLGQGEFYEQYF
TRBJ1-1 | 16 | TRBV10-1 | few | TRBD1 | TGCGCCAGCAGCTACACAAGGGACAGGGGGCCCACTGAAGCTTTCTTT | CASSYTRDRGPTEAFF
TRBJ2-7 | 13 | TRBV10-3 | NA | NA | TGTGCCATCAGTGAGTCGCGAACGGGCGAGCAGTACTTC | CAISESRTGEQYF
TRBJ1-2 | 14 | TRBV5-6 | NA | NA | TGTGCCAGCAGCTTGGTCCATTCCAACTATGGCTACACCTTC | CASSLVHSNYGYTF
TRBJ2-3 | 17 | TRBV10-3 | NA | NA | TGTGCCATCAGTAGCTTCGTGGGAGCGGAGATCACAGATACGCAGTATTTT | CAISSFVGAEITDTQYF
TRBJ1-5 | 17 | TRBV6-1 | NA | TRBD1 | TGTGCCAGCAGTGAAGGGAGAACCGACAGGGGGAATCAGCCCCAGCATTTT | CASSEGRTDRGNQPQHF
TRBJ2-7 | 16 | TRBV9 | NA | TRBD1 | TGTGCCAGCACCCCTGAAACAGGGGGCCTTCCCTACGAGCAGTACTTC | CASTPETGGLPYEQYF
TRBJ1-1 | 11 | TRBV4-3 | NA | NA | TGCGCCAGCAGCCATGGATATGAAGCTTTCTTT | CASSHGYEAFF
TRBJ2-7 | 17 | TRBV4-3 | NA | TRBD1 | TGCGCCAGCAGCCATGCGCCCCCGGGACAGGTTCCCTACGAGCAGTACTTC | CASSHAPPGQVPYEQYF
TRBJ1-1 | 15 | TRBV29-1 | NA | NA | TGCAGCGTTTCCCTAACGGCCCTGGAGAGCACTGAAGCTTTCTTT | CSVSLTALESTEAFF
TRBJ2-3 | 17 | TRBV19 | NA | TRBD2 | TGTGCCAGTAGTATGAGCGGGGGGGCCGTAACCACAGATACGCAGTATTTT | CASSMSGGAVTTDTQYF
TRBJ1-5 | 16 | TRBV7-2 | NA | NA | TGTGCCAGCAGCTTAACCCCGGACATAAGCAATCAGCCCCAGCATTTT | CASSLTPDISNQPQHF
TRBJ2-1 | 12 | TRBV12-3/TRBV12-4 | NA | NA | TGTGCCAGCAGCGACAGGCTCCCTTCTTGGTTCTTC | CASSDRLPSWFF
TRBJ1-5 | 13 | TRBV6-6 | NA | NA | TGTGCCAGCAGTTTTTTAGGGAGTCAGCCCCAGCATTTT | CASSFLGSQPQHF
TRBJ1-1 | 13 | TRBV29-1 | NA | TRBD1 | TGCAGCGCTGCGGACAGGGGGCACACTGAAGCTTTCTTT | CSAADRGHTEAFF
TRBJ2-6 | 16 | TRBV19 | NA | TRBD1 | TGTGCCAGTAGGAAACAGGGGGTAACTGGGGCCAACGTCCTGACTTTC | CASRKQGVTGANVLTF
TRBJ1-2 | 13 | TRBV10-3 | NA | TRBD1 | TGTGCCGCCTGGACAGGGGGTAACTATGGCTACACCTTC | CAAWTGGNYGYTF
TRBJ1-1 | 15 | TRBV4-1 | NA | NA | TGCGCCAGCAGCCAAGCCGGGGCAGTGAACACTGAAGCTTTCTTT | CASSQAGAVNTEAFF
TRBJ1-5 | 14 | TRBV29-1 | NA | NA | TGCAGCGTTACCTGGGGGGCGAGCAATCAGCCCCAGCATTTT | CSVTWGASNQPQHF
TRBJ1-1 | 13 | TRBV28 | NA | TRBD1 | TGTGCCAGCAGTTTATATATACAGGGGGCAGCTTTCTTT | CASSLYIQGAAFF
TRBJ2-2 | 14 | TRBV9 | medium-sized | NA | TGTGCCAGCAGCAGCTGGGGTGGGACCGGGGAGCTGTTTTTT | CASSSWGGTGELFF
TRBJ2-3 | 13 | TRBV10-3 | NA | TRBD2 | TGTGCCATCAGTGTGGGAGGGGCAGATACGCAGTATTTT | CAISVGGADTQYF
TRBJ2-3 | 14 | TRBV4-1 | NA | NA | TGCGCCAGCAGCCACCCAGGGAGCACAGATACGCAGTATTTT | CASSHPGSTDTQYF
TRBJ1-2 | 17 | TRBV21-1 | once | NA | TGTGCCAGCAGCAAAGCTGGCAGGGACACACCTCGCTATGGCTACACCTTC | CASSKAGRDTPRYGYTF
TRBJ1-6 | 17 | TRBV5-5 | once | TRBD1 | TGTGCCAGCAGCTTTTATCCCCCGGGGACAGGGGGCTCACCCCTCCACTTT | CASSFYPPGTGGSPLHF
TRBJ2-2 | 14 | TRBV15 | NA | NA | TGTGCCACCAGCAGAGATAGCCTCACCGGGGAGCTGTTTTTT | CATSRDSLTGELFF
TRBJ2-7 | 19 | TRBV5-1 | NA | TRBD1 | TGCGCCAGCAGCGTATTAAGACAGGGCGGGCCCTTGGGTCGCTCCGAGCAGTACTTC | CASSVLRQGGPLGRSEQYF